The 15 T cell receptor beta chains below were found in one sample sequenced in a study of vaccination and CD4 T cells after COVID-19. Documented treatment: roughly ten-day PBMC culture with coronavirus spike peptide pools or control peptides (ViraFEST assay). Their recognized antigens are unknown. The Oncomine TCR Beta short-read assay sequenced DNA from cultured CD4+ T cells. One entry per CDR3 protein results from TCRdb running MiXCR on the PCR reads. The top ten hold 15% of the sample, which has approximately 7,000 distinct CDR3 sequences, 74% seen once. Material for sequencing was CD4+ T cells from blood, cultured in vitro. Receptors were obtained from a human donor who had recovered from COVID-19.

This chain connects TRBV20-1 to TRBJ2-5; TRBD2 agrees at 8 bases. Trimming cost V 5 bases and J 8 bases; bases outside gene matches: 7. The CDR3 contains 12 residues. From germline, CDR1 is DFQATT and CDR2 SNEGSKA (reference sequence). Written as DNA, the CDR3 is TGCAGTGCTCCTCCGCGGGAGGCCACCCAGTACTTC. The encoded protein is CSAPPREATQYF.

This chain uses TRBV7-2 with TRBJ1-2; tentative D call: TRBD1 (5 bases). CDR3 length equals 15 residues. In germline, CDR1 is SGHTA, CDR2 FQGNSA. The germline V and J ends were trimmed by 5 bases and 5 bases, with 18 bases remaining between them. The CDR3 DNA reads as TGTGCCAGCAGCCAGATTAGAGGTGGGGCTTATGGCTACACCTTC. It codes for CASSQIRGGAYGYTF.

The V and J genes are TRBV6-1 and TRBJ2-7; maybe TRBD1 (6 bases). Trimming cost V 7 bases and J 0 bases, with 13 bases left between them. The germline V gene encodes CDR1 MNHNS and CDR2 SASEGT. There are 14 residues in the CDR3. In DNA form, the CDR3 reads TGTGCCAGCAATTTACAGGGAAGCTCCTACGAGCAGTACTTC. Its translation is CASNLQGSSYEQYF.

The sample holds one count of this clonotype. The chain uses TRBV6-5 and TRBJ2-3; D call uncertain. CDR3 length: 15 residues. With 0 bases removed from V and 1 base from J, the gap between germline ends came to 8 bases. Germline loops: CDR1 MNHEY, CDR2 SVGAGI. The CDR3 spells CASSYSELGTDTQYF. The CDR3 DNA reads as TGTGCCAGCAGTTACTCCGAGTTGGGCACAGATACGCAGTATTTT.

With regard to this clonotype: Relative to the germline gene, one junction end is altered; a read error may explain this. The chain recombines TRBV6-2 or TRBV6-3 with TRBJ2-7; D is possibly TRBD2 (5 bases). This CDR3 has 12 amino acids. Germline V gene data show CDR1 as MNHEY and CDR2 as SVGEGT. As DNA, the CDR3 is TGTGCCAACAGTGCACAGCGGTTCGAGCAGTACTTC. Protein product: CANSAQRFEQYF.

This clonotype was picked up one time. The genes are TRBV10-3 and TRBJ2-2, with a tentative D call TRBD1 (6 bases). Germline CDR1 reads ENHRY; CDR2 reads SYGVKD. Trimming removed 8 bases from V and 1 base from J, with 11 bases in between. The CDR3 is 14 amino acids. The CDR3 DNA is TGTGCCATCGCGAGACAGGTGAACACCGGGGAGCTGTTTTTT. Translated: CAIARQVNTGELFF.

The chain is built from TRBV24-1 and TRBJ1-2; 8 nucleotides align to TRBD1. The length of the CDR3 is 15 residues. J lost 3 bases, V lost 8 bases, and 10 bases had no gene match. The germline gives CDR1 KGHDR, CDR2 SFDVKD. The CDR3 region has the DNA TGTGCCACCAAAGGTACCGGGACAGGAGACTATGGCTACACCTTC. It encodes CATKGTGTGDYGYTF.

This clonotype occurred once. The rearrangement links TRBV2 to TRBJ2-5; D is undetermined. V lost 11 bases to trimming and J lost 0 bases, with 13 bases between them. This CDR3 contains 13 residues. Germline V lookup: CDR1 SNHLY, CDR2 FYNNEI. DNA for the CDR3: TGTGCCTCGATCGACACGGACCAAGAGACCCAGTACTTC. This gives the protein CASIDTDQETQYF.

This rearrangement joins TRBV15 to TRBJ1-6, with D hard to call. Germline V gene data show CDR1 as LNHNV and CDR2 as YYDKDF (reference sequence). The CDR3 consists of 14 residues. The germline V and J ends were trimmed by 0 bases and 5 bases, with 5 bases remaining between them. The DNA for the CDR3 is TGTGCCACCAGCAGAGACCCCAATAATTCACCCCTCCACTTT. Amino acid sequence: CATSRDPNNSPLHF.

This clonotype is labeled medium-sized. The chain couples TRBV28 to TRBJ1-5; D is uncertain. CDR1 is MDHEN, CDR2 SYDVKM, per germline. The V and J ends lost 7 bases and 0 bases respectively, with 7 bases between them. The CDR3 runs to 13 residues. The CDR3 bases are TGTGCCAGCACGAGTCATAGCAATCAGCCCCAGCATTTT. Its translation is CASTSHSNQPQHF.

J is TRBJ1-2 and V is TRBV6-2 or TRBV6-3; perhaps TRBD1 as D (5 bases). Per the germline V gene, CDR1 is MNHEY and CDR2 is SVGEGT. Trimming removed 8 bases at V and 7 bases at J, with 14 bases between. The CDR3 totals 12 residues. The CDR3 coding sequence is TGTGCCAGCCGGAGCAGGGTAGGTGGCTACACCTTC. It translates to CASRSRVGGYTF.

This chain joins TRBV6-1 and TRBJ1-6, with TRBD1 matching 7 bases. Germline CDR1 is MNHNS and CDR2 is SASEGT. The V and J ends lost 5 bases and 9 bases, in that order; junction bases with no gene match: 7. The CDR3 is 14 residues long. The CDR3 DNA follows: TGTGCCAGCAGTAAGGGGACAGAGCGTTCACCCCTCCACTTT. Encoded protein: CASSKGTERSPLHF.

This clonotype has a handful of counts. V and J are TRBV20-1 and TRBJ2-2, with 12 positions matching TRBD2. CDR1 and CDR2 from the germline V gene are DFQATT and SNEGSKA (reference sequence). J lost 4 bases, V lost 5 bases, and 17 bases had no gene match. The CDR3 is 19 residues long. In DNA, the CDR3 is TGCAGTGCTCACCTCACTTCTAGCGGGAGGGCCCCGGGCACCGGGGAGCTGTTTTTT. This codes for CSAHLTSSGRAPGTGELFF.

The chain recombines TRBV20-1 with TRBJ2-1; D call uncertain. Trimming took off 4 bases at V and 5 bases at J, with 9 bases between the two ends. The CDR3 covers 12 residues. CDR1 is DFQATT and CDR2 is SNEGSKA in the germline V gene (reference sequence). Here the CDR3 DNA reads TGCAGTGCTAATGGGCCAAACAATGAGCAGTTCTTC. Protein sequence: CSANGPNNEQFF.

This clonotype was found once. J is TRBJ1-2 and V is TRBV27; 10 bases are shared with TRBD1. CDR3 size: 19 residues. Germline CDR1 and CDR2: MNHEY and SMNVEV (reference sequence). Trimming cost V 7 bases and J 0 bases; bases outside gene matches: 17. This chain's CDR3 is CASMGMTMRQGASNYGYTF. The CDR3 nucleotides are TGTGCCAGCATGGGGATGACGATGAGACAGGGGGCCTCTAACTATGGCTACACCTTC.